The entry below describes one T cell receptor beta chain. Its antigen is unknown. The data were taken from a study of CD8 T cells in Susac syndrome. After extraction with the RNeasy kit, roughly 0.45 to 1 ug of the RNA was reverse transcribed using random hexamers. Amplification of TCR beta CDR3 by immunoSEQ multiplex PCR spanned 54 Vbeta and 13 Jbeta. MiXCR, applied by TCRdb to the immunoSEQ multiplex PCR reads, yields one record per CDR3 protein. The sample lists 95,000 to 150,000 distinct CDR3 sequences; 90% to 95% were seen once. The T cells that were sequenced for TCR beta were CD8+ and CD4+ cells from blood. The CDR3 totals 15 residues. Germline V gene data show CDR1 as LGHDT and CDR2 as YNNKEL (reference sequence). Deletions cut 0 bases from V and 2 bases from J, with 10 bases between. Notes on the study in general: Total CD8+ repertoires held more than 15 Susac-specific public clones, while CD8+ TEMRA repertoires held roughly five.

Sequencing was done on a sample of CD8+ T cells from PBMCs. The sequence derives from a human donor with Susac syndrome. This chain links TRBV3-1 with TRBJ1-2; no firm D call. This CDR3 is CASSQDNRHNYGYTF. For the CDR3, the DNA is TGTGCCAGCAGCCAAGATAACAGACACAACTATGGCTACACCTTC.